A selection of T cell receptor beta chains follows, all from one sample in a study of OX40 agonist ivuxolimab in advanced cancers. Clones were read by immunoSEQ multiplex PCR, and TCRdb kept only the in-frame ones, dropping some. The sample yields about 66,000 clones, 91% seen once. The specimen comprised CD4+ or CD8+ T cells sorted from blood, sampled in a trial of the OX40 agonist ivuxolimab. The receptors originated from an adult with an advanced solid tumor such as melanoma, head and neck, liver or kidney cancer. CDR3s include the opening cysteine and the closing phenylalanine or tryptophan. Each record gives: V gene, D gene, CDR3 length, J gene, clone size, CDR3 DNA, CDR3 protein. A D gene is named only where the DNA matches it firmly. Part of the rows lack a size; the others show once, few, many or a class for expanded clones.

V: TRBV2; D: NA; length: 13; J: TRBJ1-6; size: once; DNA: TGTGCCAGCATATCAGGGGTGAGTTCACCCCTCCACTTT; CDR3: CASISGVSSPLHF
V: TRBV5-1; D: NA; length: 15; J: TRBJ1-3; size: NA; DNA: TGCGCCAGCAGCTTGGATGGGAGTCCGGGAAACACCATATATTTT; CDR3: CASSLDGSPGNTIYF
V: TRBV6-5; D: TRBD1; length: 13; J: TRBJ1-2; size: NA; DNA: TGTGCCAGCAGTCAGGGGGGGAACTATGGCTACACCTTC; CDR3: CASSQGGNYGYTF
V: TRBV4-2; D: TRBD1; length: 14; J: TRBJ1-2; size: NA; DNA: TGTGCCAGCAGCCAAACAGGGGGAAACTATGGCTACACCTTC; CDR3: CASSQTGGNYGYTF
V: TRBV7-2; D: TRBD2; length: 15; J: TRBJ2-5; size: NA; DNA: TGTGCCAGCAGCACCGCCGGGACTAGGAAAGAGACCCAGTACTTC; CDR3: CASSTAGTRKETQYF
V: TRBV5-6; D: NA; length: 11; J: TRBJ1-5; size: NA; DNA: TGTGCCGCAGGGTGCGATCAGCCCCAGCATTTT; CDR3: CAAGCDQPQHF
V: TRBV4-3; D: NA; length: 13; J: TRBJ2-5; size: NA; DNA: TGCGCCAGCAGCCCTGGGCTAGATAAGACCCAGTACTTC; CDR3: CASSPGLDKTQYF
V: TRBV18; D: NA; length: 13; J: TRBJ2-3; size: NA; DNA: TGTGCCAGCTCACCACCCACCAGGGATACGCAGTATTTT; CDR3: CASSPPTRDTQYF
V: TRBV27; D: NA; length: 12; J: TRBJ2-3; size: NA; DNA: TGTGCCAGCAGTGACACCACAGATACGCAGTATTTT; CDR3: CASSDTTDTQYF
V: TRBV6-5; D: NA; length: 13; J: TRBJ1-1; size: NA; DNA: TGTGCCAGCAGTCCCCAGGGACGGGCTGAAGCTTTCTTT; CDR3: CASSPQGRAEAFF
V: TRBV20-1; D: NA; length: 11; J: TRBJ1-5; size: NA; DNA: TGCAGTGCTAGACACGGACAGCCCCAGCATTTT; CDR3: CSARHGQPQHF
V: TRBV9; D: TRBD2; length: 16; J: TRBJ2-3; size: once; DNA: TGTGCCAGCAGCGAGGAGATAGCGGGAGAGTGGGTTACGCAGTATTTT; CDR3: CASSEEIAGEWVTQYF
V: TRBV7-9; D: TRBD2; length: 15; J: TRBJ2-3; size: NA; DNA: TGTGCCAGCAGCGTTAGCGGGAGGGAATGGGATACGCAGTATTTT; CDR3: CASSVSGREWDTQYF
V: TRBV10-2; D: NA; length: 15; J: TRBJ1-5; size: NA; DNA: TGCGCCAGCAGTGTTAACAGGGCCTACAATCAGCCCCAGCATTTT; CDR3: CASSVNRAYNQPQHF
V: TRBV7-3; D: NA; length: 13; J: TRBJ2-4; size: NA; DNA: TGTGCCAGCAGCCTCGGACACATCGGGAAAAAGTACTTC; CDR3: CASSLGHIGKKYF
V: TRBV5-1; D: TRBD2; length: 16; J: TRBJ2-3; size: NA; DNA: TGCGCCAGCAGCCGCAGGACTAGTCGTACGGGAGATACGCAGTATTTT; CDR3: CASSRRTSRTGDTQYF
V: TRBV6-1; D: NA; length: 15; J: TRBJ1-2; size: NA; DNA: TGTGCCAGCAGTGAAGAGGCAGCAATTATTTATGGCTACACCTTC; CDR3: CASSEEAAIIYGYTF
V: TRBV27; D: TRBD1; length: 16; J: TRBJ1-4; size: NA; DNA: TGTGCCAGCAGCCCCTTAGTCAGGGGGATTGATGAAAAACTGTTTTTT; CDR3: CASSPLVRGIDEKLFF
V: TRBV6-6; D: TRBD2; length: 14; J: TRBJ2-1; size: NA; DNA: TGTGCCAGCAGTTATAGCGGGGGATACAATGAGCAGTTCTTC; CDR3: CASSYSGGYNEQFF
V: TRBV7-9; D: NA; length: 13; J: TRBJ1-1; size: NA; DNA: TGTGCCAGCAGCTTAGGGGTGGGAACTGAAGCTTTCTTT; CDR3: CASSLGVGTEAFF
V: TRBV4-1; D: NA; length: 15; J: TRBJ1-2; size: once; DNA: TGCGCCAGCAGCCAAGAACCCGGGGCGGGATATGGCTACACCTTC; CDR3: CASSQEPGAGYGYTF
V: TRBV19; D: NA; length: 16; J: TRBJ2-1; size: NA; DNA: TGTGCCAGTAGTACCTTGACACAGCGCCAGTGGAATGAGCAGTTCTTC; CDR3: CASSTLTQRQWNEQFF
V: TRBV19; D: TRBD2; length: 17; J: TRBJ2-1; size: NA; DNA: TGTGCCAGTACCCGAGGTAGCGGGGGAGGCTGGCACAATGAGCAGTTCTTC; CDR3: CASTRGSGGGWHNEQFF
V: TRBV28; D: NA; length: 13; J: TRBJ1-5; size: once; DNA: TGTGCCAGCAACTACGGATCGGATCAGCCCCAGCATTTT; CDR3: CASNYGSDQPQHF
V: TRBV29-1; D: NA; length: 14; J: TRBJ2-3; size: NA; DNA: TGCAGCTCTCGTAAGGGGGGCGGGACAGATACGCAGTATTTT; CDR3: CSSRKGGGTDTQYF
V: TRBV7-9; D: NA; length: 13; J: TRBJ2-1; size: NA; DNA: TGTGCCAGCAGCTCACTAACGGGTAATGAGCAGTTCTTC; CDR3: CASSSLTGNEQFF
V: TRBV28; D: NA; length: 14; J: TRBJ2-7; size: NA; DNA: TGTGCCAGCAGTTTACCCAGGCCCCCTCACGAGCAGTACTTC; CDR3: CASSLPRPPHEQYF
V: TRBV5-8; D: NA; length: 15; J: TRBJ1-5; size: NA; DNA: TGTGCCAGCAGCTTGGAAGGGGCAGAGTATCAGCCCCAGCATTTT; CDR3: CASSLEGAEYQPQHF
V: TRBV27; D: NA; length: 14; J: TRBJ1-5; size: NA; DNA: TGTGCCAGCAGTAACAGTTATAGCAATCAGCCCCAGCATTTT; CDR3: CASSNSYSNQPQHF
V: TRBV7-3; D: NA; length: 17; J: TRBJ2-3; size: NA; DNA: TGTGCCAGCAGCCCCAGGGTTGGCGGGGTTAGCACAGATACGCAGTATTTT; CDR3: CASSPRVGGVSTDTQYF
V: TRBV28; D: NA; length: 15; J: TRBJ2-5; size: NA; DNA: TGTGCCAGCAGTTTAAGGTCCGGGGAGCGAGAGACCCAGTACTTC; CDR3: CASSLRSGERETQYF
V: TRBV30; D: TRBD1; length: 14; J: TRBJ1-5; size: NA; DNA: TGTGCCTGGAGTTCGGACAGGGGGCGTCTGCCCCAGCATTTT; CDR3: CAWSSDRGRLPQHF
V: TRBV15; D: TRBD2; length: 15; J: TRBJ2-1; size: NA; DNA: TGTGCCACCAGCGTGACTAGCGGGTCCTACAATGAGCAGTTCTTC; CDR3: CATSVTSGSYNEQFF
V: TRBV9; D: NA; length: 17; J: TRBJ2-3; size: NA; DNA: TGTGCCAGCAGCGTAGCTGGGGGGAGACCTATCACAGATACGCAGTATTTT; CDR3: CASSVAGGRPITDTQYF
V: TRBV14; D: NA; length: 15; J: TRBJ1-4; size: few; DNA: TGTGCCAGCAGCCAAGCTTTGGGCCCAGAGGAAAAACTGTTTTTT; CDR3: CASSQALGPEEKLFF
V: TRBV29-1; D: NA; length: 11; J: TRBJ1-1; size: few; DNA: TGCAGCTCGACGTTGAACACTGAAGCTTTCTTT; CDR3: CSSTLNTEAFF
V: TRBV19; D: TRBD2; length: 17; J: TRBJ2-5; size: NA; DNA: TGTGCCAGTAGTTTGGGGTGGCAGGCGGGAGTCCAAGAGACCCAGTACTTC; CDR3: CASSLGWQAGVQETQYF
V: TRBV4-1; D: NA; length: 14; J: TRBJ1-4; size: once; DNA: TGCGCCAGCAGCCAAGAGGGCGGGAATGAAAAACTGTTTTTT; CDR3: CASSQEGGNEKLFF
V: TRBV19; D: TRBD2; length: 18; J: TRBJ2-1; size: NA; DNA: TGTGCCAGTAGTGGGACTAGCGGGAGAAAAAGCTCCTACAATGAGCAGTTCTTC; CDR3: CASSGTSGRKSSYNEQFF
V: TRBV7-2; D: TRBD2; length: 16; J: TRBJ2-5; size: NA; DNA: TGTGCCAGCAGCTTATCCCGACTAGCGGGAAGGGAGACCCAGTACTTC; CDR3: CASSLSRLAGRETQYF
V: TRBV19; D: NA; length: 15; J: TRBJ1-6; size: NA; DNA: TGTGCCAGTAGTGGATCCGGGACGACAAATTCACCCCTCCACTTT; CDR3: CASSGSGTTNSPLHF
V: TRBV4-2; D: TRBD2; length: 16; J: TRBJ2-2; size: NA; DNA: TGTGCCAGCAGCCAAGACAGGCTAGCGGGAACCGGGGAGCTGTTTTTT; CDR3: CASSQDRLAGTGELFF
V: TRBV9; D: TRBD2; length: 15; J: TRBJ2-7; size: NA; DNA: TGTGCCAGCAGCCCGCGACTAGCGTCCCCCTACGAGCAGTACTTC; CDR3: CASSPRLASPYEQYF
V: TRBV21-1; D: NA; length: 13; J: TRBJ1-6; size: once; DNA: TGTGCCAGCAGCCCCGGGGCTCATTCACCCCTCCACTTT; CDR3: CASSPGAHSPLHF
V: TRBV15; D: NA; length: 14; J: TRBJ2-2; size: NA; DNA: TGTGCCACCAGCAGAGGTACATTCAACGGGGAGCTGTTTTTT; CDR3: CATSRGTFNGELFF
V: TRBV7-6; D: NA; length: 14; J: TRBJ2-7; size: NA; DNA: TGTGCCAGCAGCTTCGGGAACTCCGCGGGAGAGCAGTACTTC; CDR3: CASSFGNSAGEQYF
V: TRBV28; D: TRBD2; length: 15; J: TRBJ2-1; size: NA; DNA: TGTGCCAGCAGTTTCTCCAGCGGGAGTTACAATGAGCAGTTCTTC; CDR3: CASSFSSGSYNEQFF
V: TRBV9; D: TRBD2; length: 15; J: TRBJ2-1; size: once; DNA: TGTGCCAGCAGCCCTAGCGGGAGCTCCTACAATGAGCAGTTCTTC; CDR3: CASSPSGSSYNEQFF
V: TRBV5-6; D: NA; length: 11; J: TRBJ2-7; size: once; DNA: TGTGCCAGCAGCTGGGAATACGAGCAGTACTTC; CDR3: CASSWEYEQYF
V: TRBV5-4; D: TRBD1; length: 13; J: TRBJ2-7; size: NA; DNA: TGTGCCAGCAGCAAGACAGGGGGCAGCGAGCAGTACTTC; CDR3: CASSKTGGSEQYF
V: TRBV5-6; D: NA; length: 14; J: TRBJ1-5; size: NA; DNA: TGTGCCAGCAGCTCCTTAGCTAGCAATCAGCCCCAGCATTTT; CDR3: CASSSLASNQPQHF
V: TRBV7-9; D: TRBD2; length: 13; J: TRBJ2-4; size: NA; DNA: TGTGCCAGCAGCTATAGCGGGGAAAACATTCAGTACTTC; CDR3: CASSYSGENIQYF
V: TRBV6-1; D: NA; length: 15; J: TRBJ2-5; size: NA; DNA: TGTGCCAGCAGTGCGATGGGGGCGGCTGTAGAGACCCAGTACTTC; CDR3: CASSAMGAAVETQYF
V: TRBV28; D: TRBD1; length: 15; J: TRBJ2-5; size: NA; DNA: TGTGCCAGCAGTAGAGCGAGACAGGGTTTAGAGACCCAGTACTTC; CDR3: CASSRARQGLETQYF
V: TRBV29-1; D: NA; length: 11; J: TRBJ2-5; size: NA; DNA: TGCAGCGTCTCCGGAGTCGAGACCCAGTACTTC; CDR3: CSVSGVETQYF
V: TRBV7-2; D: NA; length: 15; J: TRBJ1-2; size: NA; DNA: TGTGCCAGCAGCTTAGCGGGAGGGACCAGGGGTGGCTACACCTTC; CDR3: CASSLAGGTRGGYTF
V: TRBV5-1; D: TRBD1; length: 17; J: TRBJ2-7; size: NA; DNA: TGCGCCAGCAGCTCCGGAGGGGGGACAGGGGTGAATGACGAGCAGTACTTC; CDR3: CASSSGGGTGVNDEQYF
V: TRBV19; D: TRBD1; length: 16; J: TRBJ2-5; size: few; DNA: TGTGCCAGTAGTATATCGGGACAGGGGGCGATGGAGACCCAGTACTTC; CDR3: CASSISGQGAMETQYF